The 31 T cell receptor beta chains given below trace back to one sample, sequenced in a study of shared clonotypes between healthy human individuals. Assay: immunoSEQ multiplex PCR; the TCRdb copy retains only in-frame clones and omits some. The data contain hundreds of thousands of clones, around 77% of them seen just once; the ten biggest clones take up more than 10%. Sequencing was done on a sample of PBMCs. The receptor source for this set is a middle-aged woman in good health. Some clones in this sample may be carry-over from other donors' samples.

This chain joins TRBV2 and TRBJ2-7; the match to TRBD2 covers 7 bases. This CDR3 contains 13 residues. Germline CDR1 reads SNHLY; CDR2 reads FYNNEI. The V and J ends lost 4 bases and 10 bases, in that order; junction bases with no gene match: 10. CDR3 in amino acids: CASSGTGTTNQYF. DNA for the CDR3: TGTGCCAGCAGTGGTACCGGGACTACGAATCAGTACTTC. The full variable domain, in which reference TRBV2 and TRBJ2-7 provide the parts outside the CDR3, is EPEVTQTPSHQVTQMGQEVILRCVPISNHLYFYWYRQILGQKVEFLVSFYNNEISEKSEIFDDQFSVERPDGSNFTLKIRSTKLEDSAMYFCASSGTGTTNQYFGPGTRLTVT.

The chain links TRBV6-5 to TRBJ1-2; a possible D gene is TRBD1 (5 bases). CDR3 length equals 15 residues. Trimming stripped 0 bases from V and 4 bases from J, with 12 bases between. Germline V gives CDR1 MNHEY, CDR2 SVGAGI. This CDR3 reads CASSYSPGPAYGYTF. The CDR3 DNA sequence: TGTGCCAGCAGTTACTCGCCGGGACCGGCCTATGGCTACACCTTC.

For this clone: This sequence is one base from a far larger clone and is likely a read error. The sample carries other DNA sequences with the same CDR3. DNA for the CDR3: TGTGCCACCAGCAGAGATTCAGGACAGGGGGCTGAAAAACTGTTTTTT. Translated: CATSRDSGQGAEKLFF. The chain combines TRBV15 with TRBJ1-4; 11 positions agree with TRBD1. V trimming: 0 bases; J trimming: 7 bases; junction bases outside the gene matches: 4. Germline V gene sequence: CDR1 LNHNV, CDR2 YYDKDF (reference sequence). This CDR3 has 16 amino acids.

The V gene is TRBV27, the J gene TRBJ1-2; 10 positions agree with TRBD1. Looked up from germline, CDR1 is MNHEY and CDR2 is SMNVEV (reference sequence). The CDR3 is 15 residues long. The junction had 6 bases not matched to a gene; V was cut back by 5 bases and J by 3 bases. CDR3 region: CASSTTGGADYGYTF. DNA of the CDR3: TGTGCCAGCAGTACGACAGGGGGCGCTGACTATGGCTACACCTTC.

The V gene is TRBV7-2, the J gene TRBJ2-4, with TRBD2 identical over 11 bases. This CDR3 has 14 amino acids. Germline loops: CDR1 SGHTA, CDR2 FQGNSA. After removal of 5 bases from V and 5 bases from J, the junction contained 2 bases not matched to a gene. This CDR3 is CASSQGLAENIQYF. CDR3 nucleotide sequence: TGTGCCAGCAGCCAGGGACTAGCGGAAAACATTCAGTACTTC.

This clone appeared a single time. The rearrangement uses TRBV6-5 and TRBJ2-5, with no clear D. Trimming stripped 8 bases from V and 3 bases from J, with 19 bases between. The CDR3 is 15 amino acids. Germline CDR1 and CDR2: MNHEY and SVGAGI. CDR3 DNA sequence: TGTGCCAGCGCTACCCGACCCCAATTTGAAGAGACCCAGTACTTC. This encodes CASATRPQFEETQYF.

This clone showed up just a few times. This chain uses TRBV29-1 with TRBJ1-3, with unresolved D. With 4 bases removed from V and 2 bases from J, the gap between germline ends came to 12 bases. In germline, CDR1 is SQVTM, CDR2 ANQGSEA. This CDR3 has 14 amino acids. Here the CDR3 reads CSVAIAAAGNTIYF. CDR3 DNA sequence: TGCAGCGTTGCTATTGCGGCAGCTGGAAACACCATATATTTT.

This clone has just a few counts. Other nucleotide sequences from this sample produce the same CDR3. The gene calls are TRBV9 and TRBJ2-7, with TRBD1 as a possible D gene (7 bases). V was trimmed by 2 bases and J by 7 bases, leaving 13 bases between them. Looked up from germline, CDR1 is SGDLS and CDR2 is YYNGEE. The CDR3 has 13 amino acids. In DNA form, the CDR3 reads TGTGCCAGCAGCGTGGAGGGGGCGGGAGAGCAGTACTTC. Residues: CASSVEGAGEQYF.

Worth noting for this clone: At one of its ends the junction is not consistent with the germline gene, which may arise from a read error. The rearrangement uses TRBV2 and TRBJ2-4; 8 bases are a match to TRBD1. Germline V CDR1 and CDR2: SNHLY, FYNNEI. The CDR3 consists of 14 residues. In DNA, the CDR3 is TGTGCCAGCAGTGAGGACAGGGCCAATAACATTCAGTACTTC. Encoded protein: CASSEDRANNIQYF.

V and J are TRBV5-1 and TRBJ1-3; D remains unclear. This CDR3 spans 13 amino acids. Germline V gives CDR1 SGHRS, CDR2 YFSETQ. The germline V and J ends were trimmed by 3 bases and 2 bases, with 6 bases remaining between them. In DNA form, the CDR3 reads TGCGCCAGCAGCTCACACACTGGAAACACCATATATTTT. Residues: CASSSHTGNTIYF. Full variable domain (rest looked up from reference TRBV5-1 and TRBJ1-3): KAGVTQTPRYLIKTRGQQVTLSCSPISGHRSVSWYQQTPGQGLQFLFEYFSETQRNKGNFPGRFSGRQFSNSRSEMNVSTLELGDSALYLCASSSHTGNTIYFGEGSWLTVV.

The rearrangement links TRBV4-3 to TRBJ2-2; 8 positions match TRBD2. CDR1 and CDR2 from the germline V gene are LGHNA and YSLEER. The CDR3 is made up of 19 amino acids. V shed 1 base and J 3 bases; nucleotides not matched to a gene: 13. As DNA, the CDR3 is TGCGCCAGCAGCCAAGGGCCTTGGGGGGCGGGAGGTGACACCGGGGAGCTGTTTTTT. The encoded protein is CASSQGPWGAGGDTGELFF.

This chain connects TRBV19 to TRBJ1-1; 9 bases are a match to TRBD1. There are 18 residues in the CDR3. The germline V gene has CDR1 LNHDA and CDR2 SQIVND (reference sequence). After removal of 0 bases from V and 3 bases from J, the junction contained 11 bases not matched to a gene. As DNA, the CDR3 is TGTGCCAGTAGTATAGATCCCCCTAACAGGGGGCGAGACACTGAAGCTTTCTTT. As protein: CASSIDPPNRGRDTEAFF.

The chain is built from TRBV30 and TRBJ2-5; TRBD1 agrees at 8 bases. This CDR3 is built from 13 residues. The V segment lost 8 bases and the J segment 5 bases; nucleotides outside the gene matches: 10. CDR1 GTSNPN and CDR2 SVGIG come from the germline V gene (reference sequence). CDR3 loop: CAGTRTGWETQYF. The CDR3 DNA sequence: TGTGCCGGAACCAGGACAGGGTGGGAGACCCAGTACTTC.

Only one count was recorded for this clone. The rearrangement uses TRBV6-5 and TRBJ2-5, with TRBD2 matching 7 bases. In germline, CDR1 is MNHEY, CDR2 SVGAGI. J gave up 4 bases and V 2 bases, and 4 bases lay outside the gene matches. CDR3 length: 14 residues. CDR3 DNA: TGTGCCAGCAGTTACGGCGGGAGAGGAGAGACCCAGTACTTC. The encoded protein is CASSYGGRGETQYF.

The chain recombines TRBV28 with TRBJ2-7; possible D gene TRBD2, 6 bases. Germline V gene sequence: CDR1 MDHEN, CDR2 SYDVKM. The length of the CDR3 is 13 residues. V was cut by 6 bases and J by 1 base, with 10 bases left in between. The DNA for the CDR3 is TGTGCCAGCAGCCACGGAGGGTCCTACGAGCAGTACTTC. Its protein is CASSHGGSYEQYF.

The chain links TRBV7-2 to TRBJ2-1; 9 nucleotides agree with TRBD2. This CDR3 region has 16 residues. CDR1 SGHTA and CDR2 FQGNSA come from the germline V gene. Germline trimming cut 1 base from V and 2 bases from J; bases unmatched to any gene: 3. The CDR3 is CASSLVSGSAYNEQFF. CDR3 DNA: TGTGCCAGCAGCTTAGTTAGCGGGAGCGCCTACAATGAGCAGTTCTTC.

The chain links TRBV30 to TRBJ2-7; D not resolved. The V and J ends lost 2 bases and 3 bases respectively, with 8 bases between them. CDR1 is GTSNPN and CDR2 is SVGIG in the germline V gene (reference sequence). The CDR3 extends over 12 amino acids. The CDR3 DNA reads as TGTGCCTGGAGTAGGAACGTCTACGAGCAGTACTTC. It is translated as CAWSRNVYEQYF.

This chain joins TRBV5-4 and TRBJ2-6; 9 nucleotides agree with TRBD2. There are 18 residues in the CDR3. V lost 0 bases and J lost 0; bases outside the gene matches: 4. CDR1 is SGHNT and CDR2 is YYREEE in the germline V gene (reference sequence). The CDR3 nucleotides are TGTGCCAGCAGCTTGGTAATGGGACTAGCCTCTGGGGCCAACGTCCTGACTTTC. It codes for CASSLVMGLASGANVLTF.

This clone was found once. The V gene is TRBV2, the J gene TRBJ2-3; 8 bases are a match to TRBD2. The germline CDR1 and CDR2 sequences are SNHLY and FYNNEI. Trimming took 4 bases from V and 1 from J; bases not matched to a gene: 4. This CDR3 has 15 amino acids. CDR3 sequence reads: CASSGKLAGTDTQYF. Written as DNA, the CDR3 is TGTGCCAGCAGTGGGAAACTAGCGGGCACAGATACGCAGTATTTT.

This clone was detected only a few times. The J gene is TRBJ2-6, the V gene TRBV10-2; D uncertain. The CDR3 has 13 residues. Germline V CDR1 and CDR2: WSHSY, SAAADI. Trimming stripped 7 bases from V and 0 bases from J, with 4 bases between. CDR3 nucleotide sequence: TGCGCCAGCACTGTCTCTGGGGCCAACGTCCTGACTTTC. Protein product: CASTVSGANVLTF.

On this clone itself: A much larger clone sits a single nucleotide away, making a read error possible. The chain links TRBV4-1 to TRBJ2-1, with D tentatively TRBD2 (5 bases). V lost 1 base, J lost 5 bases, and 6 bases lay in between. From germline, CDR1 is MGHRA and CDR2 YSYEKL. CDR3 size: 13 residues. The CDR3 DNA follows: TGCGCCAGCAGCCAAGCACTAGACAATGAGCAGTTCTTC. It codes for CASSQALDNEQFF.

This clone was recorded once. This chain links TRBV28 with TRBJ2-1, with 9 bases identical to TRBD1. The CDR3 has 14 amino acids. V was pared by 5 bases and J by 9 bases, with 8 bases of the junction left unmatched. The germline V gene encodes CDR1 MDHEN and CDR2 SYDVKM. In DNA, the CDR3 is TGTGCCAGCAGTGCTACCGGGACAGGGTTTGAGCAGTTCTTC. This codes for CASSATGTGFEQFF.

The rearrangement uses TRBV18 and TRBJ2-1, with 11 bases aligning to TRBD2. Germline V gives CDR1 KGHSH, CDR2 LQKENI. The CDR3 is 16 residues long. J gave up 8 bases and V 2 bases, and 8 bases lay outside the gene matches. The CDR3 loop reads CASSPITSGRSHEQFF. The CDR3 bases are TGTGCCAGCTCACCAATCACTAGCGGGAGATCTCATGAGCAGTTCTTC.

The chain combines TRBV11-2 with TRBJ1-1; a possible D gene is TRBD1 (5 bases). V dropped 7 bases and J dropped 1 base, with 13 bases sitting between them. The CDR3 extends over 14 amino acids. CDR1 is SGHAT and CDR2 is FQNNGV in the germline V gene. The CDR3 sequence is CASTWYGANTEAFF. CDR3 sequence (DNA): TGTGCCAGCACCTGGTATGGGGCGAACACTGAAGCTTTCTTT. Complete variable domain (other parts from reference TRBV11-2 and TRBJ1-1): EAGVAQSPRYKIIEKRQSVAFWCNPISGHATLYWYQQILGQGPKLLIQFQNNGVVDDSQLPKDRFSAERLKGVDSTLKIQPAKLEDSAVYLCASTWYGANTEAFFGQGTRLTVV.

The rearrangement links TRBV19 to TRBJ1-1, with TRBD1 as a possible D gene (5 bases). Trimming pared 7 bases from V and 0 bases from J, leaving 15 bases between. The CDR3 has 15 residues. The germline V gene has CDR1 LNHDA and CDR2 SQIVND (reference sequence). The CDR3, as DNA: TGTGCCAGTACCACGACAGCGTACCTGAACACTGAAGCTTTCTTT. It translates to CASTTTAYLNTEAFF.

On this clone: A much larger clone lies a single base off, so this may be a read error. V usage is TRBV4-3 and J usage is TRBJ2-6; D may be TRBD1 (5 bases). This CDR3 has 17 residues. In germline, CDR1 is LGHNA, CDR2 YSLEER. The CDR3 spells CASSQADTFSGANVPTF. DNA for the CDR3: TGCGCCAGCAGCCAAGCCGACACTTTCTCTGGGGCCAACGTCCCGACTTTC.

The rearrangement links TRBV6-5 to TRBJ2-3; TRBD2 agrees at 10 bases. The CDR3 runs to 16 residues. The V gene end was trimmed by 2 bases and the J gene end by 1 base; junction bases not matched to a gene: 3. Per the germline V gene, CDR1 is MNHEY and CDR2 is SVGAGI. The CDR3 spells CASSYHGLAGTDTQYF. The CDR3 DNA follows: TGTGCCAGCAGTTACCACGGACTAGCGGGCACAGATACGCAGTATTTT.

This clone was seen just once. V usage is TRBV11-1 and J usage is TRBJ2-7; D is perhaps TRBD2 (6 bases). Per germline, CDR1 SGHAT and CDR2 FQDESV (reference sequence). With 5 bases removed from V and 3 bases from J, the gap between germline ends came to 20 bases. This CDR3 has 16 amino acids. In DNA, the CDR3 is TGTGCCAGCAGCATGAGCCGGGCTAGCGCGTACTACGAGCAGTACTTC. Translated, it gives CASSMSRASAYYEQYF.

J is TRBJ1-1 and V is TRBV28; D perhaps matches TRBD1 (6 bases). This CDR3 has 15 residues. The V and J ends lost 3 bases and 3 bases respectively, with 14 bases between them. Germline CDR1 is MDHEN and CDR2 is SYDVKM. CDR3: CASSFLRGGYTEAFF. The DNA of the CDR3 is TGTGCCAGCAGTTTCCTCAGGGGAGGGTACACTGAAGCTTTCTTT.

The chain carries TRBV30 and TRBJ1-2; maybe TRBD1 (6 bases). The germline gives CDR1 GTSNPN, CDR2 SVGIG (reference sequence). The CDR3 contains 13 residues. Trimming left V 1 base short and J 4 bases short, with 10 bases between. CDR3 in amino acids: CAWSAGEGYGYTF. CDR3 coding DNA: TGTGCCTGGAGTGCAGGGGAGGGCTATGGCTACACCTTC.

This clone has just a few counts. At one end, the junction sequence differs from germline, possibly due to a read error. The genes are TRBV28 and TRBJ2-7, with a tentative D call TRBD1 (6 bases). There are 12 residues in the CDR3. Germline CDR1 MDHEN, CDR2 SYDVKM. The CDR3 spells CASSRTVYEQHF. The CDR3 region has the DNA TGTGCCAGCAGCCGGACAGTCTACGAGCAGCACTTC.